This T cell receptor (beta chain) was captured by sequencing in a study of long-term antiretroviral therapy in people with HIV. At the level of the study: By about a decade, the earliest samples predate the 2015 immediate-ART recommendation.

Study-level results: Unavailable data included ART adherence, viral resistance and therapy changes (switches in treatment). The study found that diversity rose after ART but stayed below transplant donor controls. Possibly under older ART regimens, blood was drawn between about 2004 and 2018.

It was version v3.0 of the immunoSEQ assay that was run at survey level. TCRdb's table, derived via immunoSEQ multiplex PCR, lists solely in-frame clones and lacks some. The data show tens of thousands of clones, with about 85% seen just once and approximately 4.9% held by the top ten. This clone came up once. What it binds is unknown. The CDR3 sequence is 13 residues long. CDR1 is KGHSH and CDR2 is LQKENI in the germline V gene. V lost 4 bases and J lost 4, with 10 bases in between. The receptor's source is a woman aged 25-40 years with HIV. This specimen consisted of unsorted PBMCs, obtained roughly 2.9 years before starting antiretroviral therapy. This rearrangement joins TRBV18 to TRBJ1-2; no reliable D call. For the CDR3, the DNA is TGTGCCAGCTCACAATTGGGAGGCTATGGCTACACCTTC. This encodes CASSQLGGYGYTF.